The entry below describes one TCR beta chain. The antigen remains undetermined. The sample originates from a study of STAT5B mutations in CD4+ large granular lymphocyte leukemia. Libraries were prepared by immunoSEQ multiplex PCR; TCRdb keeps only in-frame clonotypes and omits some of them. This sample carries some 38,000 clones, around 75% of them seen once, and the ten largest clones take around 0.5%. There are 15 residues in the CDR3. The germline V and J ends were trimmed by 0 bases and 8 bases, with 11 bases remaining between them. CDR1 is LGHNA and CDR2 is YNFKEQ in the germline V gene. Study-wide results and caveats: Main leukemic clonotypes were patient-specific, but roughly 25% appeared at low frequency elsewhere. The CD4+ versus CD8+ T-LGLL clonality difference may reflect limited sample size. 8/27 top patient clones versus 2/35 control clones were TRBV06-family.

This sequence was found in a human donor in good health. Material for sequencing was CD4+ T cells from blood buffy coats. This chain uses TRBV4-2 with TRBJ1-6; D is unresolved. CDR3 region: CASSQDQFMHSPLHF. The DNA of the CDR3 is TGTGCCAGCAGCCAAGATCAGTTCATGCATTCACCCCTCCACTTT.